Below, one T cell receptor (beta chain) is given with its context. The related graft donor's blood sample was taken on the day of bone marrow donation. This sample was taken from a study of T cells after posttransplantation cyclophosphamide. Trimming left V 2 bases short and J 12 bases short, with 10 bases between. The germline CDR1 and CDR2 sequences are SNHLY and FYNNEI. The CDR3 runs 11 residues. Here immunoSEQ multiplex PCR was the method, and the copy in TCRdb shows in-frame clones only, minus some. The repertoire holds 50,000 to 60,000 clones, with 85% to 95% as singletons. The gene calls are TRBV2 and TRBJ1-2; D is unclear. The source material was PBMCs. The TCR was taken from a woman in her 30s in good health and a related stem cell transplant donor. The CDR3 loop is CASSESRLHTF. The CDR3 DNA reads as TGTGCCAGCAGTGAATCCAGGCTCCACACCTTC. The variable domain in full, completed from reference TRBV2 and TRBJ1-2, reads EPEVTQTPSHQVTQMGQEVILRCVPISNHLYFYWYRQILGQKVEFLVSFYNNEISEKSEIFDDQFSVERPDGSNFTLKIRSTKLEDSAMYFCASSESRLHTFGSGTRLTVV.